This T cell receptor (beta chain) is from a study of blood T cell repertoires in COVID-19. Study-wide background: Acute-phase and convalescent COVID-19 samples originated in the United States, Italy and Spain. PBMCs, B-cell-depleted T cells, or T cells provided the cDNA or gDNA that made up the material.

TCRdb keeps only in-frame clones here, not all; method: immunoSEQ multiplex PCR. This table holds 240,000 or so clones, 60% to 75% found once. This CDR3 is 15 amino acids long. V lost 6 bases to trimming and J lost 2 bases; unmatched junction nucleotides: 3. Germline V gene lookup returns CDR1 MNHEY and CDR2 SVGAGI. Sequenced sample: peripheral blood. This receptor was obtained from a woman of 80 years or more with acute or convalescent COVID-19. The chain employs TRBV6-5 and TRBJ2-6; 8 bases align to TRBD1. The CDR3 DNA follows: TGTGCCAGCAGGACAGGGGTTACTGGGGCCAACGTCCTGACTTTC. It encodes CASRTGVTGANVLTF.